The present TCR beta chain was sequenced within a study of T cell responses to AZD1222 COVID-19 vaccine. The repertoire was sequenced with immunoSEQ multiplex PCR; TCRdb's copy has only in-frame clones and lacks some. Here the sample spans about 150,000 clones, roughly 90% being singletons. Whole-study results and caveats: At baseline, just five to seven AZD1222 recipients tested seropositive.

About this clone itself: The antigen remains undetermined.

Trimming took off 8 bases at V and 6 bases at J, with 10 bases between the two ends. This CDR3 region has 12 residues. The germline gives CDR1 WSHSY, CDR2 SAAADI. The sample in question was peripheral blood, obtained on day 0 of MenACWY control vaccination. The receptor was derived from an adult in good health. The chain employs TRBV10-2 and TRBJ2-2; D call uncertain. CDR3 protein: CASLDKPGELFF. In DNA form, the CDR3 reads TGCGCCAGCCTAGATAAGCCCGGGGAGCTGTTTTTT.